The rows below give T cell receptor beta chains drawn from one sample of a study of OX40 agonist ivuxolimab in advanced cancers. The table came from immunoSEQ multiplex PCR; TCRdb's copy has only in-frame clones and leaves some out. The table includes tens of thousands of clones, approximately 90% detected once. Sequenced here: CD4+ or CD8+ T cells sorted from blood, sampled in a trial of the OX40 agonist ivuxolimab. Every receptor here comes from an adult with an advanced solid tumor such as melanoma, head and neck, liver or kidney cancer. Both conserved end residues are trimmed from each CDR3.

j_gene | v_gene | CDR3aa
TRBJ1-1 | TRBV28 | ASSLLSTEAF
NA | TRBV10-3 | AINPGPNYEQY
TRBJ2-3 | TRBV6-5 | ASSVPGLDSAQY
TRBJ2-3 | TRBV10-3 | AISDSGRNTDTQY
TRBJ2-7 | TRBV7-9 | ASSLHGGTYEQY
TRBJ2-2 | TRBV5-4 | ASSLLSGSVGELF
TRBJ2-7 | TRBV7-2 | ASSLMLAGVGEQY
TRBJ1-5 | TRBV7-8 | ASSLGSRGQGYQPQH
TRBJ2-1 | TRBV19 | ASSTQQGSSYNEQF
TRBJ2-3 | TRBV6-1 | ASKTGGDTDTQY
TRBJ1-3 | TRBV10-3 | AIGVVSGNTIY
TRBJ2-5 | TRBV30 | AWSTGQGRGKTQY
TRBJ2-7 | TRBV18 | VSSRDTAYEQY
TRBJ2-2 | TRBV9 | ASSVNTGELF
TRBJ1-1 | TRBV7-9 | ASSAQMNTEAF
TRBJ2-7 | TRBV5-1 | ASSLDTPREQY
TRBJ1-1 | TRBV2 | ASSAVPNTEAF
TRBJ2-7 | TRBV6-1 | ASSRFYEQY
TRBJ2-7 | TRBV25-1 | ASIGRGGGEQY
TRBJ2-2 | TRBV5-1 | ASSLVGQRANTGELF